The subject of this entry is one T cell receptor (beta chain). Its antigen specificity is not known. No qualities accompany the bases; no much larger clone lies one base away. The CDR3 spans 16 residues, from the cysteine through the phenylalanine. Of all the DNA, just the CDR3 is kept, 48 bases in frame from base 1. Trimming costs V 9 bases and J 4 bases, and their ends lie 22 bases apart. Sequences LNHDA (CDR1) and SQIVND (CDR2) are obtained from the germline V gene (reference sequence). The record originates from a study of blood T cell repertoires in COVID-19 (TCRdb year 2020). Describing the broader study: Samples from collaborators originated in the United States, Italy and Spain and spanned both the acute and convalescent phases of COVID-19. The prospective study material was composed of cDNA or gDNA derived from T cells, B-cell-depleted T cells, or PBMCs. The dataset comprised deeply sampled blood TCRbeta repertoires from subjects exposed to, actively infected with, or recovered from COVID-19. The repertoires were released in a freely available public database intended as a resource for research on the immune response to SARS-CoV-2. The samples were drawn from two sources: the first 160 participants of the ongoing ImmuneRACE study, and fewer than 1,500 subjects contributed by 6 global collaborators. Sample metadata almost always included a de-identified subject ID, COVID-19 status, age in years and sex. Where available, HLA class I and class II types were obtained from metadata supplied by the sample provider rather than from assay-based typing.

On the study overall, not on this receptor specifically: Clinical and demographic metadata were provided uncurated, with the amount varying by source and participant.

Each collaborating institution followed its own protocols to collect whole blood in K2EDTA tubes. Collaborator samples were shipped for TCRbeta analysis as frozen whole blood, isolated PBMCs, or DNA extracted from either sample type. TCRbeta CDR3 regions were amplified from genomic DNA using the immunoSEQ Assay, a bias-controlled multiplex PCR. The authors' analysis ran thus. Nucleated cell counts per sample were estimated from amplification of reference gene primers within the assay. Sequence reads were collapsed and filtered to measure the absolute abundance of every unique TCRbeta CDR3 rearrangement. Productive Simpson clonality was computed per sample as the square root of Simpson's diversity index over productive rearrangements. TCRdb retrieved this table from immuneACCESS and kept in-frame rearrangements only. Not all clones are present; in checked studies, unresolved V genes account for under half, and no reason is known for the remainder. V, J and clone size are those of that table, while D and trimming were read from the DNA. Counted in this sample were fewer than 150,000 clones; 87% of them appeared once. In total, the top ten clones hold 4.3% of the sample.

This chain joins TRBV19 to TRBJ1-5; TRBD1 is a possible D gene, resting on 6 matching bases. The sequenced sample consisted of peripheral blood. The TCR comes from a woman in her forties with acute or convalescent COVID-19. The CDR3 protein sequence reads: CASASWGQGENQPQHF. The sequenced DNA is TGTGCCAGCGCATCTTGGGGGCAGGGAGAGAATCAGCCCCAGCATTTT.